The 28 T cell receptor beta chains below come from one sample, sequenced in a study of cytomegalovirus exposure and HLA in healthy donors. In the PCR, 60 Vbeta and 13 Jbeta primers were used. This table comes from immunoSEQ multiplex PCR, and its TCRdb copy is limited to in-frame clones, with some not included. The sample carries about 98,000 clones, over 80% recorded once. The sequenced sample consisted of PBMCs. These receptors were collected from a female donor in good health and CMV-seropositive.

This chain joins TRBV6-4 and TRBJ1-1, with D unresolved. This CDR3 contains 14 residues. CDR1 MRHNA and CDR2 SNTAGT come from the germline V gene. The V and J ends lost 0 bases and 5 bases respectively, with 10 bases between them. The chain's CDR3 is CASSDSIRETEAFF. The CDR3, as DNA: TGTGCCAGCAGTGACTCGATTCGGGAAACTGAAGCTTTCTTT.

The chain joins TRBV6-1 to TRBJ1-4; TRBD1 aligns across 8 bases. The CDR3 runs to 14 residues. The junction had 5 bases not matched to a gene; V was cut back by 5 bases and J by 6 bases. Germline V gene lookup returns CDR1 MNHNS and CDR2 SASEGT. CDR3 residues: CASSPGGWDEKLFF. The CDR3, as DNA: TGTGCCAGCAGTCCAGGGGGCTGGGATGAAAAACTGTTTTTT.

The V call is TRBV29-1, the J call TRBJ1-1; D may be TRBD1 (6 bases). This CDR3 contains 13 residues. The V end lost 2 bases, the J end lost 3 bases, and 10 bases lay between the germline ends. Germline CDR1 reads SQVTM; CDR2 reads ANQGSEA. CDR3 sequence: CSVEPTGHTEAFF. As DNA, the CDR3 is TGCAGCGTTGAACCGACAGGACACACTGAAGCTTTCTTT.

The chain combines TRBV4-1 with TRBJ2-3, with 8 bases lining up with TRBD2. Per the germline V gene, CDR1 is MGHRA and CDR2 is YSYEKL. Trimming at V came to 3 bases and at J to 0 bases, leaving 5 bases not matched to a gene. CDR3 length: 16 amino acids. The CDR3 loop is CASSHSGATSTDTQYF. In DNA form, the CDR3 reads TGCGCCAGCAGCCATAGCGGGGCCACTAGCACAGATACGCAGTATTTT.

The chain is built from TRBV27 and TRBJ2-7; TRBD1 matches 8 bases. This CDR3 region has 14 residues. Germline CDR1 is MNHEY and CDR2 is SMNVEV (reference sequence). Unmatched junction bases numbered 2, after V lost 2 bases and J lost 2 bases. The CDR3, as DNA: TGTGCCAGCAGTTTAGGGACAGGAGCCTACGAGCAGTACTTC. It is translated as CASSLGTGAYEQYF.

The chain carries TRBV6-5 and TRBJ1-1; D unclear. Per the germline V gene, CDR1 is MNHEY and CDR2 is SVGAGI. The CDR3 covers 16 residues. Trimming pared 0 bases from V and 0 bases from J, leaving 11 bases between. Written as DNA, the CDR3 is TGTGCCAGCAGTTACTCCGGGGAGGGCATGAACACTGAAGCTTTCTTT. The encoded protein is CASSYSGEGMNTEAFF.

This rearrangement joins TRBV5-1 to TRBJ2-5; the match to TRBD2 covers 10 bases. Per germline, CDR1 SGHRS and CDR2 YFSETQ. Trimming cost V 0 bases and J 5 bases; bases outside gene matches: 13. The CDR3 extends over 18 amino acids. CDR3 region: CASSLGGVSAGGLETQYF. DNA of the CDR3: TGCGCCAGCAGCTTGGGTGGCGTCTCAGCGGGGGGGCTCGAGACCCAGTACTTC.

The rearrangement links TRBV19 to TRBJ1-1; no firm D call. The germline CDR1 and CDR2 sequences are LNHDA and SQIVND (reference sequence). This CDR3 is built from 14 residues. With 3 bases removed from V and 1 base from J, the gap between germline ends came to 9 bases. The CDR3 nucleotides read TGTGCCAGTAGTATTACTACCTGGAACACTGAAGCTTTCTTT. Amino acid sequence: CASSITTWNTEAFF. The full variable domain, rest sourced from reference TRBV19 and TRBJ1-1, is DGGITQSPKYLFRKEGQNVTLSCEQNLNHDAMYWYRQDPGQGLRLIYYSQIVNDFQKGDIAEGYSVSREKKESFPLTVTSAQKNPTAFYLCASSITTWNTEAFFGQGTRLTVV.

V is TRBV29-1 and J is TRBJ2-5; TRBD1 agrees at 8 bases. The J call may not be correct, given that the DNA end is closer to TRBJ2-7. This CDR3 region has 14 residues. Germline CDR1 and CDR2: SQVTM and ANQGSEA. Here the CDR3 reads CSGGQGGGAYEQYF. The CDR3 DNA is TGCAGCGGAGGACAGGGTGGGGGAGCCTACGAGCAGTACTTC.

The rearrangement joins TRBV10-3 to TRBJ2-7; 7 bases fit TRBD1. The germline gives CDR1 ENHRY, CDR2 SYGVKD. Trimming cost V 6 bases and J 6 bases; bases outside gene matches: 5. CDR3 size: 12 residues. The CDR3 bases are TGTGCCATCAGCCCGACAGGGACCGAGCAGTACTTC. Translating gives CAISPTGTEQYF.

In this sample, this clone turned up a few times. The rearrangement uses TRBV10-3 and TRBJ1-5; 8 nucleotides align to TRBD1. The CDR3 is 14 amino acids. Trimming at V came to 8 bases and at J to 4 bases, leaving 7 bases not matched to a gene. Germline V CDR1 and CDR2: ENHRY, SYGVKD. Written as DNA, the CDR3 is TGTGCCATCGGTTGGGACAGGAAAAATCAGCCCCAGCATTTT. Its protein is CAIGWDRKNQPQHF.

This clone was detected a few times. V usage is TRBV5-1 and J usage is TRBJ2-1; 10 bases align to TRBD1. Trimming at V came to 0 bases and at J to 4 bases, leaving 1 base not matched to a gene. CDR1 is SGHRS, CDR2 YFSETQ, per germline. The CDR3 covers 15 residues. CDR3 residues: CASSLGQGAYNEQFF. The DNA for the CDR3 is TGCGCCAGCAGCTTGGGACAGGGGGCTTACAATGAGCAGTTCTTC.

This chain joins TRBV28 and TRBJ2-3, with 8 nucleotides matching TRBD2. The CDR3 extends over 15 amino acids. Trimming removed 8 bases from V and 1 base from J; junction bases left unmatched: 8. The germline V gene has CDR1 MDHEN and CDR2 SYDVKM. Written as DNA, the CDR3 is TGTGCCAGCGACCGGGGGGGCGGACGCACAGATACGCAGTATTTT. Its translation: CASDRGGGRTDTQYF.

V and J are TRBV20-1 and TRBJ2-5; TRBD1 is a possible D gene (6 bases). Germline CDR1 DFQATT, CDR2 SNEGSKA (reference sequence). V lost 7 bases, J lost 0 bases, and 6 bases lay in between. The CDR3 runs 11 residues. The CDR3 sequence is CSGQDQETQYF. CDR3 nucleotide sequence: TGCAGTGGACAGGACCAAGAGACCCAGTACTTC.

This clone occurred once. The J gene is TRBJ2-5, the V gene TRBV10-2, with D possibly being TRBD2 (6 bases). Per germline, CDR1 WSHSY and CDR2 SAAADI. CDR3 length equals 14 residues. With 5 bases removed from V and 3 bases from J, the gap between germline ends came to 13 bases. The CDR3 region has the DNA TGCGCCAGCAGTCTTTTGACTAGGGAAGAGACCCAGTACTTC. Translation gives CASSLLTREETQYF.

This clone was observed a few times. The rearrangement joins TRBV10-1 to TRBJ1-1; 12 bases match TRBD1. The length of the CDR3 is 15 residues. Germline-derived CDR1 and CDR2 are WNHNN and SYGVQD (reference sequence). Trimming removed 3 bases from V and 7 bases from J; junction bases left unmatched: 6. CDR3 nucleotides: TGCGCCAGCAGTGACTCCGGGACAGGGGGCGGTGAAGCTTTCTTT. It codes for CASSDSGTGGGEAFF.

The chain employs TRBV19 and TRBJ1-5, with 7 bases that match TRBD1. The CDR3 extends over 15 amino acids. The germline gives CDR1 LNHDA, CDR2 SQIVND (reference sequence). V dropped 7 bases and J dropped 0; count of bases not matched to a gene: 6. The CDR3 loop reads CASTRDSYSNQPQHF. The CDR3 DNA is TGTGCCAGTACCAGGGACAGTTATAGCAATCAGCCCCAGCATTTT.

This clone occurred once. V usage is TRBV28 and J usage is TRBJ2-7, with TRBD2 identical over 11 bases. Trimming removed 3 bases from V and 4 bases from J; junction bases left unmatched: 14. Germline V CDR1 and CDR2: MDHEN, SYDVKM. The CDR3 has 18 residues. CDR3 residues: CASSFSIGGLAADYEQYF. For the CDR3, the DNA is TGTGCCAGCAGTTTCTCGATTGGGGGACTAGCGGCAGATTACGAGCAGTACTTC.

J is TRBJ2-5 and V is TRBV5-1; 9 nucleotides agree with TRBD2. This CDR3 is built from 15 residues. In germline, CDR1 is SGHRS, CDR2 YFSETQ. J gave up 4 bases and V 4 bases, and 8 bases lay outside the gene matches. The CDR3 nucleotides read TGCGCCAGCAGCCTCTGGACTAGCGCAGGAGAGACCCAGTACTTC. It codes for CASSLWTSAGETQYF.

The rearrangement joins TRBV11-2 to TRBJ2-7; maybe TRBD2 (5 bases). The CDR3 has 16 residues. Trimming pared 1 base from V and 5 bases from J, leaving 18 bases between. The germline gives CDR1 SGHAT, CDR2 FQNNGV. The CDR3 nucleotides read TGTGCCAGCAGCTTAGGCCTCGGGATCCCGGTTAACGAGCAGTACTTC. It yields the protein CASSLGLGIPVNEQYF. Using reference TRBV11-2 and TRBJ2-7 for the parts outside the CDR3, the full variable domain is EAGVAQSPRYKIIEKRQSVAFWCNPISGHATLYWYQQILGQGPKLLIQFQNNGVVDDSQLPKDRFSAERLKGVDSTLKIQPAKLEDSAVYLCASSLGLGIPVNEQYFGPGTRLTVT.

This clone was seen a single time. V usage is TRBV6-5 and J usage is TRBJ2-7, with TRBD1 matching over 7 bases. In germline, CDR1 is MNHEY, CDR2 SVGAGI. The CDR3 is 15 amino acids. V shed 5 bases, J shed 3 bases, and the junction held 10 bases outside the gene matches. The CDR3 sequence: CASSGGAGGVYEQYF. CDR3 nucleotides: TGTGCCAGCAGTGGGGGAGCAGGGGGAGTCTACGAGCAGTACTTC.

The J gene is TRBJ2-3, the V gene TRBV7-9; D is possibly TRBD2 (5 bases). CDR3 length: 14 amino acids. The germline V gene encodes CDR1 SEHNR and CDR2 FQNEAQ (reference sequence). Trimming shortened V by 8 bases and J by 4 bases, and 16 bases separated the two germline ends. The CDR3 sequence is CASGWVARADTQYF. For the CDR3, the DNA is TGTGCCAGCGGGTGGGTGGCGAGGGCAGATACGCAGTATTTT.

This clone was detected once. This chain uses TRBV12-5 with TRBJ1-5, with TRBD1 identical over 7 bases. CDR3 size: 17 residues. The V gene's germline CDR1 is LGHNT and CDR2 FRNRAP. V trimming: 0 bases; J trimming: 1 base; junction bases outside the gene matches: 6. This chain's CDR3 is CASGLVRQQGSNQPQHF. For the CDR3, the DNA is TGTGCTAGTGGTTTGGTACGTCAACAGGGGAGCAATCAGCCCCAGCATTTT. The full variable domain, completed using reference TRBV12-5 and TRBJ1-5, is DARVTQTPRHKVTEMGQEVTMRCQPILGHNTVFWYRQTMMQGLELLAYFRNRAPLDDSGMPKDRFSAEMPDATLATLKIQPSEPRDSAVYFCASGLVRQQGSNQPQHFGDGTRLSIL.

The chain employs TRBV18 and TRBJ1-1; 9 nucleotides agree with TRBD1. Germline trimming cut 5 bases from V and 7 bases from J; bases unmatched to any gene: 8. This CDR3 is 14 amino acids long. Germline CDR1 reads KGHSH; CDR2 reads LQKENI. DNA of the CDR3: TGTGCCAGCTCAGGGACAGGGTTGTCTTTTGAAGCTTTCTTT. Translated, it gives CASSGTGLSFEAFF. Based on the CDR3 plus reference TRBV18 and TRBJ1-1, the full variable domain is NAGVMQNPRHLVRRRGQEARLRCSPMKGHSHVYWYRQLPEEGLKFMVYLQKENIIDESGMPKERFSAEFPKEGPSILRIQQVVRGDSAAYFCASSGTGLSFEAFFGQGTRLTVV.

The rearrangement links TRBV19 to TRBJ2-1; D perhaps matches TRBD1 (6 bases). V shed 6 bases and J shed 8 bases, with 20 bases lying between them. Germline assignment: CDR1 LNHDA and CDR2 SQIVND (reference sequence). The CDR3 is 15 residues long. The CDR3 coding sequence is TGTGCCAGTAGCTCCCCCCCTACGGGACATGATGAGCAGTTCTTC. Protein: CASSSPPTGHDEQFF. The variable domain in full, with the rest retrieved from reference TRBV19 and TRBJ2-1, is DGGITQSPKYLFRKEGQNVTLSCEQNLNHDAMYWYRQDPGQGLRLIYYSQIVNDFQKGDIAEGYSVSREKKESFPLTVTSAQKNPTAFYLCASSSPPTGHDEQFFGPGTRLTVL.

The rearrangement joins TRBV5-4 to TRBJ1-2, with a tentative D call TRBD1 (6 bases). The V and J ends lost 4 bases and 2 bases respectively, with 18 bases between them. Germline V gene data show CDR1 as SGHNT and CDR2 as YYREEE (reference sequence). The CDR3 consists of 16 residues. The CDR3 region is CASSPGTKGTNYGYTF. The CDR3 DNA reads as TGTGCCAGCAGCCCCGGGACAAAGGGGACCAACTATGGCTACACCTTC.

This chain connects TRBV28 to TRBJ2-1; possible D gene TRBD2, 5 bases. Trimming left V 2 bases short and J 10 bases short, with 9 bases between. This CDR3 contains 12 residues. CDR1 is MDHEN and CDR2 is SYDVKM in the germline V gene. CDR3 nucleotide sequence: TGTGCCAGCAGTTTAACGGGCGGGGAGCAGTTCTTC. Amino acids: CASSLTGGEQFF.

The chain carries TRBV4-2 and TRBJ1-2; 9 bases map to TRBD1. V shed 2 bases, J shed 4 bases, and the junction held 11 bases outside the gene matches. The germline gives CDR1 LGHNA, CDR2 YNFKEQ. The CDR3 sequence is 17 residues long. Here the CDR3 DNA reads TGTGCCAGCAGCCAACAACCTGGGACAGGGTTGACCTATGGCTACACCTTC. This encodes CASSQQPGTGLTYGYTF.